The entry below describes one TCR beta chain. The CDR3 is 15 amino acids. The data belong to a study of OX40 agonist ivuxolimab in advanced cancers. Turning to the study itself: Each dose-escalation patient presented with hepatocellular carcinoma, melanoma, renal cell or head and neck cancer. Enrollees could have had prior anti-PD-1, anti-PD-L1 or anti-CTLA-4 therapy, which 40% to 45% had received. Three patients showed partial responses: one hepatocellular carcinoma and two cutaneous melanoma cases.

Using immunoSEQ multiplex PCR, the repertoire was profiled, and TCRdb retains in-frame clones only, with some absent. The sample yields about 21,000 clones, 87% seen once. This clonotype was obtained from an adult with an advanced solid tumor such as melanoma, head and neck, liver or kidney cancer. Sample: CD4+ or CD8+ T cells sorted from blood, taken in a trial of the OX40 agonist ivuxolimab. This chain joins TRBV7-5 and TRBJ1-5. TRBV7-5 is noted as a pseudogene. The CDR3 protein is CVRSPGGAPTQPQHF. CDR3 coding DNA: TGTGTCAGAAGCCCAGGGGGGGCTCCAACTCAGCCCCAGCATTTT.